This TCR beta chain was captured by sequencing in a study of CD8+ T cells in alopecia areata. Stated treatment: oral pan-JAK inhibitor, 5-10 mg twice daily. Germline V gene lookup returns CDR1 SGHRS and CDR2 YFSETQ. There are 13 residues in the CDR3. V shed 0 bases and J shed 5 bases, with 9 bases lying between them. RNA was isolated and reverse transcribed to cDNA, the sequencing template. Clones were sequenced by immunoSEQ multiplex PCR, and TCRdb holds only the in-frame ones, with some missing. The table records over 200,000 clones, about three fifths of them present only once. The J gene is TRBJ2-7, the V gene TRBV5-1, with D hard to call. The source material was CD4+ T cells sorted from blood, sampled at week 4, from a patient treated with tofacitinib. This receptor was taken from a human donor with alopecia areata. CDR3 loop: CASSLGHVHEQYF. DNA for the CDR3: TGCGCCAGCAGCTTGGGCCATGTCCACGAGCAGTACTTC.